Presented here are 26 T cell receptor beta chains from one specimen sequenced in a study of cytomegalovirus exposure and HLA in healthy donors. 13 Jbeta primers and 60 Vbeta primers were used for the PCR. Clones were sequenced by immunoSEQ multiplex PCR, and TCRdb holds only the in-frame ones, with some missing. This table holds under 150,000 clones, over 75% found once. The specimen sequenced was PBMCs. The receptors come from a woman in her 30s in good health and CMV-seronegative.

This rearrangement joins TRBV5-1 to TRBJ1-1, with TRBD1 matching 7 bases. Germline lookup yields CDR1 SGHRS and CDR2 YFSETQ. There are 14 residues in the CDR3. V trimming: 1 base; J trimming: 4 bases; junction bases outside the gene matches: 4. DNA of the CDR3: TGCGCCAGCAGCTTGTTTCCAGGGGGCACTGAAGCTTTCTTT. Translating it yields CASSLFPGGTEAFF.

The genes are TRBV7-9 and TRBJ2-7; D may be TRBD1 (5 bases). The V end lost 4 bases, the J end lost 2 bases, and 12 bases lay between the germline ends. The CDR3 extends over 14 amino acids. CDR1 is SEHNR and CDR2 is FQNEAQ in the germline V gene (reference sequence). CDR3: CASSSHGATYEQYF. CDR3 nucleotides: TGTGCCAGCAGCTCCCATGGGGCAACCTACGAGCAGTACTTC.

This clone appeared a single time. Here the CDR3 DNA reads TGCGCCAGCAGCAACAGGTTAAACACTGAAGCTTTCTTT. Translated, it gives CASSNRLNTEAFF. The J gene is TRBJ1-1, the V gene TRBV5-1; D perhaps matches TRBD1 (5 bases). Germline V lookup: CDR1 SGHRS, CDR2 YFSETQ. This CDR3 region has 13 residues. V lost 4 bases to trimming and J lost 2 bases, with 9 bases between them. Complete variable domain (other parts from reference TRBV5-1 and TRBJ1-1): KAGVTQTPRYLIKTRGQQVTLSCSPISGHRSVSWYQQTPGQGLQFLFEYFSETQRNKGNFPGRFSGRQFSNSRSEMNVSTLELGDSALYLCASSNRLNTEAFFGQGTRLTVV.

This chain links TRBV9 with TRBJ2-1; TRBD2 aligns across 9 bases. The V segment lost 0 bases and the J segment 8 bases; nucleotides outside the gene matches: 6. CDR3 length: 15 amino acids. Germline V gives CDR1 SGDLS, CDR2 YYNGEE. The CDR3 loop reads CASSVGGGAPHEQFF. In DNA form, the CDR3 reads TGTGCCAGCAGCGTAGGCGGGGGGGCCCCTCATGAGCAGTTCTTC.

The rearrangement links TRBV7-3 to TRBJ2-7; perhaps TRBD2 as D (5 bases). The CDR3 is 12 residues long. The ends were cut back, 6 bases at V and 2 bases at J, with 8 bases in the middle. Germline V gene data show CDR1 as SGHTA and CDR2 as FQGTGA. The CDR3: CASRSGTYEQYF. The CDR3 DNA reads TGTGCCAGCAGGTCGGGAACCTACGAGCAGTACTTC.

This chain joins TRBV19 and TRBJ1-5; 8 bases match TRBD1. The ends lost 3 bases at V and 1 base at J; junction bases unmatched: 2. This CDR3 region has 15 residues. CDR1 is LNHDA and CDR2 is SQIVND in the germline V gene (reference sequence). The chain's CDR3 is CASSMGQVSNQPQHF. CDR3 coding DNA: TGTGCCAGTAGTATGGGACAGGTAAGCAATCAGCCCCAGCATTTT.

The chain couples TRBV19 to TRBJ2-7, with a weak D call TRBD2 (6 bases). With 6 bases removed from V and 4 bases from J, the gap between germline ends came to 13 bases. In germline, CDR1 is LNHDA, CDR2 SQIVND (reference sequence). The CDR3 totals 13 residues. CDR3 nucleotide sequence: TGTGCCAGTAGCCCAAGGGGACTTTACGAGCAGTACTTC. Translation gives CASSPRGLYEQYF.

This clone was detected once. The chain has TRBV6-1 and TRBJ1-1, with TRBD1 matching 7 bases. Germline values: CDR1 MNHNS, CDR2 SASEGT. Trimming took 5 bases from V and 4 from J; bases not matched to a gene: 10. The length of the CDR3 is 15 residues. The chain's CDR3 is CASSRYRGGSTEAFF. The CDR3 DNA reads TGTGCCAGCAGTCGCTACAGGGGCGGATCCACTGAAGCTTTCTTT.

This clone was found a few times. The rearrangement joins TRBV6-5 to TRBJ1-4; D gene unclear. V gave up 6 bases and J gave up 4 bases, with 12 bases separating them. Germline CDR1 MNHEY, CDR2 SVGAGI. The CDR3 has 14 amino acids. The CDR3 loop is CASRRRRDNEKLFF. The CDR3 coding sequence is TGTGCCAGCAGACGACGGAGAGATAATGAAAAACTGTTTTTT.

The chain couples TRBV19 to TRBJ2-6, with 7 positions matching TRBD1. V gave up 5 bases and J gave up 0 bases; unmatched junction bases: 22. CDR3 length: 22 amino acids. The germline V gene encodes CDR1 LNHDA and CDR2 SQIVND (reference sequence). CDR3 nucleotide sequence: TGTGCCAGTAGTCCCACGACAGGGCGGGTTGCCTTGGGGTACTCTGGGGCCAACGTCCTGACTTTC. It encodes CASSPTTGRVALGYSGANVLTF. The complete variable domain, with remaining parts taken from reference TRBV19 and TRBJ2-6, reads DGGITQSPKYLFRKEGQNVTLSCEQNLNHDAMYWYRQDPGQGLRLIYYSQIVNDFQKGDIAEGYSVSREKKESFPLTVTSAQKNPTAFYLCASSPTTGRVALGYSGANVLTFGAGSRLTVL.

The CDR3 DNA reads TGTGCCTCGAGACTGCACTCTATGAACACTGAAGCTTTCTTT. Its translation is CASRLHSMNTEAFF. V is TRBV30 and J is TRBJ1-1; D not certain. Germline lookup yields CDR1 GTSNPN and CDR2 SVGIG (reference sequence). V lost 7 bases, J lost 0 bases, and 15 bases lay in between. CDR3 length equals 14 residues. Full variable domain (rest looked up from reference TRBV30 and TRBJ1-1): SQTIHQWPATLVQPVGSPLSLECTVEGTSNPNLYWYRQAAGRGLQLLFYSVGIGQISSEVPQNLSASRPQDRQFILSSKKLLLSDSGFYLCASRLHSMNTEAFFGQGTRLTVV.

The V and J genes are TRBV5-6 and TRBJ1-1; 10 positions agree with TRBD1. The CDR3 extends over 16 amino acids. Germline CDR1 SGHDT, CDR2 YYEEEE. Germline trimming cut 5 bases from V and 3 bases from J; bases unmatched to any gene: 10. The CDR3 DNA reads TGTGCCAGCAGAAAGACAGGGGGCGCTTGGGACACTGAAGCTTTCTTT. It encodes CASRKTGGAWDTEAFF.

CDR3 residues: CASSPGLRGDVYEQYF. In DNA form, the CDR3 reads TGCGCCAGCAGCCCCGGTCTGCGGGGTGATGTCTACGAGCAGTACTTC. The chain uses TRBV10-1 and TRBJ2-7, with D maybe TRBD2 (6 bases). This CDR3 region has 16 residues. CDR1 WNHNN and CDR2 SYGVQD come from the germline V gene (reference sequence). Trimming cost V 6 bases and J 3 bases, with 21 bases left between them.

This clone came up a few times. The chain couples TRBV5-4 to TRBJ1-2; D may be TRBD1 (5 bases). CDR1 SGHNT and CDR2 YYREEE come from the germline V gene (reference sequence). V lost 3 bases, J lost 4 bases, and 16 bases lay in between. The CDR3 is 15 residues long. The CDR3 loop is CASSSPGDRSYGYTF. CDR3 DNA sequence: TGTGCCAGCAGCTCGCCGGGGGATCGGAGCTATGGCTACACCTTC.

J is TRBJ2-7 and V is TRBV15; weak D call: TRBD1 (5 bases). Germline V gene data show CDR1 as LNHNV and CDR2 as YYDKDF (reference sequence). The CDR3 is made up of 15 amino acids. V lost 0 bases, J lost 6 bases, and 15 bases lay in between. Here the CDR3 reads CATSREGTGQFEQYF. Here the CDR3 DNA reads TGTGCCACCAGCAGAGAAGGAACAGGCCAGTTCGAGCAGTACTTC.

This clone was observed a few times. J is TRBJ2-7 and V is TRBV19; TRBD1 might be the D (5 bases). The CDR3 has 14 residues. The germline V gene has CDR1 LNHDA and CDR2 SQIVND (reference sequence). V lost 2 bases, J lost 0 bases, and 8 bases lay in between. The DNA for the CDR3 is TGTGCCAGTAGTATACAGGGAAGCTCCTACGAGCAGTACTTC. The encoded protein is CASSIQGSSYEQYF.

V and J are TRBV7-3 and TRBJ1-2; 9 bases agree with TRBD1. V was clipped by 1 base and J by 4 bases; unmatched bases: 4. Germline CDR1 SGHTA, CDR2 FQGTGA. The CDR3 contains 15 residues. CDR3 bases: TGTGCCAGCAGCTTAAGCCCGGGACAGGGCTATGGCTACACCTTC. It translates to CASSLSPGQGYGYTF.

CDR3 sequence reads: CATSPGRNTEAFF. The CDR3 nucleotides are TGTGCCACCTCCCCCGGGAGGAACACTGAAGCTTTCTTT. This chain links TRBV5-6 with TRBJ1-1; no definite D call. The germline gives CDR1 SGHDT, CDR2 YYEEEE. This CDR3 is built from 13 residues. V lost 9 bases and J 1 base, leaving 13 bases between the germline ends.

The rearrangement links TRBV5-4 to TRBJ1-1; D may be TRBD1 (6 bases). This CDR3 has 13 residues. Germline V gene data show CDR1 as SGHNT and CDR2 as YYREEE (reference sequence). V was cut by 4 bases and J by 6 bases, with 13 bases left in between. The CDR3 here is CASSAGTPSEAFF. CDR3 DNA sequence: TGTGCCAGCAGCGCCGGGACACCTTCTGAAGCTTTCTTT.

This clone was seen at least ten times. DNA of the CDR3: TGTGCCAGCATTCTGACTAGCGGGGGATACAATGAGCAGTTCTTC. Translated, it gives CASILTSGGYNEQFF. The chain joins TRBV2 to TRBJ2-1; 12 bases align to TRBD2. Trimming removed 7 bases from V and 4 bases from J; junction bases left unmatched: 5. The length of the CDR3 is 15 residues. CDR1 is SNHLY, CDR2 FYNNEI, per germline.

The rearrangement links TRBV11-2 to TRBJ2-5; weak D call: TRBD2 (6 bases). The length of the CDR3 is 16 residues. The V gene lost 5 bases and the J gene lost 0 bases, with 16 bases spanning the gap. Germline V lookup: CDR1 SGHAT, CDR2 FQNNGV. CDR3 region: CASSPRDSPDQETQYF. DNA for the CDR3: TGTGCCAGCAGCCCACGGGACTCCCCTGACCAAGAGACCCAGTACTTC. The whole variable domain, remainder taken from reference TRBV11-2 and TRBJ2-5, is EAGVAQSPRYKIIEKRQSVAFWCNPISGHATLYWYQQILGQGPKLLIQFQNNGVVDDSQLPKDRFSAERLKGVDSTLKIQPAKLEDSAVYLCASSPRDSPDQETQYFGPGTRLLVL.

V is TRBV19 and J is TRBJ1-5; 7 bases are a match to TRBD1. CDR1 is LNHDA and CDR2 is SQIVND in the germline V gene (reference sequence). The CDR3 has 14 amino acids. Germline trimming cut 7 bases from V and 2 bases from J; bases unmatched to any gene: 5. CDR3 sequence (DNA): TGTGCCAGTAACGTAGGGACAGGCAATCAGCCCCAGCATTTT. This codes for CASNVGTGNQPQHF.

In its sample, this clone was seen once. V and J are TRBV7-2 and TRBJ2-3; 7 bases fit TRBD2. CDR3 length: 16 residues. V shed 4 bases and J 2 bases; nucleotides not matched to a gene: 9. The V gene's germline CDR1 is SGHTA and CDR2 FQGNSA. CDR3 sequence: CASSSLPGTTTDTQYF. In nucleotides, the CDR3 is TGTGCCAGCAGCTCCCTCCCCGGGACTACCACAGATACGCAGTATTTT.

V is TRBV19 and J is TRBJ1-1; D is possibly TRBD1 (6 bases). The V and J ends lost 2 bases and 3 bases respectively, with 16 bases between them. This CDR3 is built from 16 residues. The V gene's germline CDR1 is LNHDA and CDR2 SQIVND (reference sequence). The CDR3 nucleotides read TGTGCCAGTAGTATATGGCAGGGGAACGGGGACACTGAAGCTTTCTTT. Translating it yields CASSIWQGNGDTEAFF.

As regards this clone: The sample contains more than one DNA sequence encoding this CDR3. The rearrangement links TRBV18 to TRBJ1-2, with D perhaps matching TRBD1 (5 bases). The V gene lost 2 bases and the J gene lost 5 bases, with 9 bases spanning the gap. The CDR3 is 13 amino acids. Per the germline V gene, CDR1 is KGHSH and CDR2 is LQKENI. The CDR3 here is CASSPDSSYGYTF. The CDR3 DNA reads TGTGCCAGCTCACCAGACAGTTCTTATGGCTACACCTTC.

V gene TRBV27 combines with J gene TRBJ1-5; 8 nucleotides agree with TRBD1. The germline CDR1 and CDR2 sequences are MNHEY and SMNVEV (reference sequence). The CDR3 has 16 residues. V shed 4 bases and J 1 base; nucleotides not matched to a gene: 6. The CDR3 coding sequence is TGTGCCAGCAGTTCAGGACAGGGAAGGAGCAATCAGCCCCAGCATTTT. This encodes CASSSGQGRSNQPQHF.